Listed below are T cell receptor beta chains from one sample, sequenced in a study of OX40 agonist ivuxolimab in advanced cancers. This table comes from immunoSEQ multiplex PCR, and its TCRdb copy is limited to in-frame clones, with some not included. The sample has 65,000 to 80,000 clones; around 91% are singletons. The material was CD4+ or CD8+ T cells sorted from blood, obtained in a trial of the OX40 agonist ivuxolimab. These receptors all come from an adult with an advanced solid tumor such as melanoma, head and neck, liver or kidney cancer. CDR3s include the opening cysteine and the closing phenylalanine or tryptophan. The D gene is left open where the match is weak. Only part of the rows carry a size: once, few, many, or a class if the clone is expanded.

v_gene	abundance	j_gene	len	d_gene	CDR3aa	CDR3nt
TRBV21-1	NA	TRBJ1-5	12	NA	CASRRGPQPQHF	TGTGCCAGCAGACGGGGCCCTCAGCCCCAGCATTTT
TRBV7-8	NA	TRBJ1-2	15	TRBD1	CASSPRLGQGYGYTF	TGTGCCAGCAGCCCACGGCTGGGACAGGGCTATGGCTACACCTTC
TRBV30	NA	TRBJ2-3	14	NA	CAWTPGLSTDTQYF	TGTGCCTGGACCCCGGGACTTAGCACAGATACGCAGTATTTT
TRBV7-9	NA	TRBJ2-7	16	TRBD1	CASSLALGQGVYEQYF	TGTGCCAGCAGCTTAGCGTTGGGACAGGGGGTTTATGAGCAGTACTTC
TRBV5-1	few	TRBJ1-1	12	NA	CASREGRTEAFF	TGCGCCAGCAGAGAGGGGAGGACTGAAGCTTTCTTT
TRBV6-1	NA	TRBJ2-3	17	TRBD2	CASSELMTSGRAGKMYF	TGTGCCAGCAGTGAACTAATGACTAGCGGGAGGGCCGGGAAAATGTATTTT
TRBV5-4	NA	TRBJ2-3	15	NA	CASSFRSISTDTQYF	TGTGCCAGCAGCTTTCGTTCTATTAGCACAGATACGCAGTATTTT
TRBV27	NA	TRBJ2-7	16	TRBD2	CASSLGLAGGPYEQYF	TGTGCCAGCAGTTTAGGGCTAGCGGGAGGGCCTTACGAGCAGTACTTC
TRBV28	NA	TRBJ2-1	14	TRBD1	CASRTGGSYNEQFF	TGTGCCAGCAGGACAGGGGGCTCCTACAATGAGCAGTTCTTC
TRBV18	NA	TRBJ2-3	16	NA	CASSPPNSGITDTQYF	TGTGCCAGCTCACCACCGAATAGCGGAATAACAGATACGCAGTATTTT
TRBV9	NA	TRBJ2-1	15	NA	CASSLADPSYNEQFF	TGTGCCAGCAGTCTTGCGGACCCCTCCTACAATGAGCAGTTCTTC
TRBV6-6	NA	TRBJ1-4	15	NA	CASSITRGANEKLFF	TGTGCCAGCAGCATAACTCGGGGGGCAAATGAAAAACTGTTTTTT
TRBV30	NA	TRBJ2-2	13	TRBD1	CAWSRQGNGELFF	TGTGCCTGGAGCCGACAGGGTAACGGGGAGCTGTTTTTT
TRBV7-8	NA	TRBJ2-3	17	NA	CASSWGDWRRQADTQYF	TGTGCCAGCAGCTGGGGGGATTGGCGGCGGCAGGCGGATACGCAGTATTTT
TRBV5-1	NA	TRBJ2-1	15	TRBD2	CASSPASGTYNEQFF	TGCGCCAGCAGCCCAGCTAGCGGGACATACAATGAGCAGTTCTTC
TRBV6-6	NA	TRBJ2-7	15	NA	CASSYSPGTGYEQYF	TGTGCCAGCAGTTACTCCCCAGGGACCGGGTACGAGCAGTACTTC
TRBV18	NA	TRBJ1-5	17	TRBD1	CASSPGQGLNGNQPQHF	TGTGCCAGCTCACCCGGACAGGGGCTAAATGGCAATCAGCCCCAGCATTTT
TRBV29-1	NA	TRBJ2-2	15	TRBD2	CSVRRGLAGTGELFF	TGCAGCGTTAGGAGGGGACTAGCGGGGACCGGGGAGCTGTTTTTT
TRBV27	NA	TRBJ2-2	13	NA	CASSKQTGWELFF	TGTGCCAGCAGTAAGCAGACAGGATGGGAGCTGTTTTTT
TRBV7-2	NA	TRBJ2-1	14	NA	CASSLAGVSGEQFF	TGTGCCAGCAGCTTAGCGGGAGTGTCCGGTGAGCAGTTCTTC
TRBV10-1	NA	TRBJ2-7	11	NA	CASSDYDEQYF	TGCGCCAGCAGTGATTACGACGAGCAGTACTTC
TRBV29-1	NA	TRBJ1-2	11	NA	CSVGGAYGYTF	TGCAGCGTTGGGGGGGCCTATGGCTACACCTTC
TRBV20-1	NA	TRBJ1-6	11	TRBD1	CSARGQGPLHF	TGCAGTGCTAGGGGACAGGGCCCCCTCCACTTT
TRBV25-1	NA	TRBJ2-6	18	NA	CASSDVAGQGSGANVLTF	TGTGCCAGCAGTGATGTGGCAGGGCAAGGGTCTGGGGCCAACGTCCTGACTTTC
TRBV6-1	few	TRBJ1-1	13	NA	CASRKTGNTEAFF	TGTGCCAGCAGGAAAACAGGGAACACTGAAGCTTTCTTT
TRBV7-9	few	TRBJ1-3	18	NA	CASSLALAGDMYGNTIYF	TGTGCCAGCAGCTTAGCGCTTGCAGGGGATATGTATGGAAACACCATATATTTT
TRBV6-5	NA	TRBJ2-7	14	TRBD1	CASSFRTGAYEQYF	TGTGCCAGCAGTTTCCGGACAGGGGCCTACGAGCAGTACTTC
TRBV14	once	TRBJ2-5	16	NA	CASSQDLGVQLQTQYF	TGTGCCAGCAGCCAAGATCTGGGTGTACAGTTACAGACCCAGTACTTC
TRBV5-5	NA	TRBJ1-1	15	NA	CASSLAVSGNTEAFF	TGTGCCAGCAGCTTGGCCGTCTCGGGGAACACTGAAGCTTTCTTT
TRBV7-9	NA	TRBJ1-3	16	NA	CASSLKDRLSGNTIYF	TGTGCCAGCAGCTTAAAAGACAGGCTCTCTGGAAACACCATATATTTT
TRBV19	NA	TRBJ2-2	15	TRBD2	CASKGLAGVDGELFF	TGTGCCAGTAAGGGGCTAGCGGGAGTTGACGGGGAGCTGTTTTTT
TRBV25-1	NA	TRBJ2-7	15	TRBD1	CASSDARGQENKQYF	TGTGCCAGCAGTGATGCCCGGGGACAGGAAAATAAGCAGTACTTC
TRBV4-1	NA	TRBJ2-3	20	TRBD2	CASSPAEGTSFLVLTDTQYF	TGCGCCAGCAGCCCAGCTGAAGGGACTAGCTTCCTCGTTCTTACAGATACGCAGTATTTT
TRBV30	NA	TRBJ1-5	13	NA	CAFSGTTNQPQHF	TGTGCCTTTTCCGGGACGACCAATCAGCCCCAGCATTTT
TRBV5-4	NA	TRBJ1-1	13	NA	CASSLEVHTEAFF	TGTGCCAGCAGCTTGGAGGTTCACACTGAAGCTTTCTTT
TRBV30	NA	TRBJ2-2	14	NA	CAWSVTLGTGELFF	TGTGCCTGGAGTGTCACCCTGGGGACCGGGGAGCTGTTTTTT
TRBV30	NA	TRBJ1-4	14	TRBD1	CAWRGQGPNGDLFF	TGTGCCTGGAGGGGACAGGGGCCCAATGGGGACTTGTTTTTT
TRBV2	NA	TRBJ2-7	13	NA	CASSRTENYEQYF	TGTGCCAGCAGCAGGACTGAGAATTACGAGCAGTACTTC
TRBV15	NA	TRBJ1-2	15	NA	CATSRALQGSYGYTF	TGTGCCACCAGCAGAGCCCTGCAGGGATCCTATGGCTACACCTTC
TRBV6-6	NA	TRBJ1-1	15	TRBD1	CASSPQDRGDTEAFF	TGTGCCAGCAGTCCACAGGACAGGGGGGACACTGAAGCTTTCTTT
TRBV27	NA	TRBJ1-1	14	TRBD1	CASSLRDRNTEAFF	TGTGCCAGCAGTTTGCGGGACAGGAACACTGAAGCTTTCTTT
TRBV6-6	NA	TRBJ2-2	14	NA	CASSYFGGKGELFF	TGTGCCAGCAGTTACTTCGGCGGAAAAGGGGAGCTGTTTTTT
TRBV10-1	NA	TRBJ2-1	17	NA	CASSESRGASSYNEQFF	TGCGCCAGCAGTGAGTCGAGGGGGGCCAGCTCCTACAATGAGCAGTTCTTC
TRBV4-1	few	TRBJ1-4	16	TRBD1	CASSQNRDSLNEKLFF	TGCGCCAGCAGCCAAAACAGGGACAGTCTTAATGAAAAACTGTTTTTT
TRBV2	NA	TRBJ1-6	14	NA	CASSERQANSPLHF	TGTGCCAGCAGTGAAAGACAGGCAAATTCACCCCTCCACTTT
TRBV19	once	TRBJ2-1	16	TRBD1	CASSIQGQGAQSEQFF	TGTGCCAGTAGTATACAAGGACAGGGGGCGCAGAGTGAGCAGTTCTTC
TRBV30	NA	TRBJ2-3	16	TRBD1	CAWSVLSGQGVDTQYF	TGTGCCTGGAGTGTACTGTCCGGACAGGGGGTTGATACGCAGTATTTT
TRBV6-1	NA	TRBJ2-1	15	TRBD2	CASKSSGSVRNEQFF	TGTGCCAGCAAGTCTAGCGGGAGTGTTCGCAATGAGCAGTTCTTC
TRBV7-2	NA	TRBJ1-1	13	TRBD1	CASSTGGDTEAFF	TGTGCCAGCAGCACAGGGGGGGACACTGAAGCTTTCTTT
TRBV6-6	NA	TRBJ2-5	13	TRBD1	CASCRQGQETQHF	TGTGCCAGCTGTCGACAGGGCCAAGAGACCCAGCACTTC
TRBV10-3	NA	TRBJ2-3	14	NA	CAISGKVRTDTQYF	TGTGCCATCAGTGGGAAAGTTCGCACAGATACGCAGTATTTT
TRBV6-6	NA	TRBJ1-1	12	NA	CASRTGTTEAFF	TGTGCCAGCAGAACCGGGACAACCGAAGCTTTCTTT
TRBV5-8	once	TRBJ1-4	16	NA	CASSLRTGATNEKLFF	TGTGCCAGCAGCTTGCGTACAGGAGCAACTAATGAAAAACTGTTTTTT